The rows below give T cell receptor beta chains drawn from one sample of a study of graft-versus-host responses after intestinal transplantation. Some clones are missing from TCRdb's copy, which holds only in-frame ones; the method was immunoSEQ multiplex PCR. Of some 85,000 clones listed, 80% to 90% were seen once; the top ten hold about 8%. Antigens of these TCRs are unknown. This specimen consisted of unstimulated CD8+ T cells sorted from spleen or lymph node cells, obtained before transplant. The receptor set was obtained from a human donor who was the organ donor for an intestinal transplant. Both conserved end residues are part of each CDR3. The D gene is left open where the match is weak. Only some rows state a clone size, as once, few, many or a class for expanded clones.

d_gene: TRBD1
len: 14
abundance: once
j_gene: TRBJ1-1
v_gene: TRBV28
CDR3nt: TGTGCCAGCAGTTTATCAGGGGGGAACACTGAAGCTTTCTTT
CDR3aa: CASSLSGGNTEAFF

d_gene: -
len: 13
abundance: -
j_gene: TRBJ1-1
v_gene: TRBV5-6
CDR3nt: TGTGCCAGCAGCTTGGGTTTCGGGACTGAAGCTTTCTTT
CDR3aa: CASSLGFGTEAFF

d_gene: TRBD1
len: 15
abundance: -
j_gene: TRBJ2-7
v_gene: TRBV6-6
CDR3nt: TGTGCCAGCAGTTACAGATATGGGACAGGGAACGAGCAGTACTTC
CDR3aa: CASSYRYGTGNEQYF

d_gene: -
len: 15
abundance: -
j_gene: TRBJ2-4
v_gene: TRBV19
CDR3nt: TGTGCCAGTAGTCCCACCGGGATAGCCAAAAACATTCAGTACTTC
CDR3aa: CASSPTGIAKNIQYF

d_gene: -
len: 14
abundance: -
j_gene: TRBJ1-2
v_gene: TRBV6-1
CDR3nt: TGTGCCAGCGCCTCGGGGGGGAAGGGTGTTGGCTACACCTTC
CDR3aa: CASASGGKGVGYTF

d_gene: -
len: 13
abundance: -
j_gene: TRBJ2-2
v_gene: TRBV30
CDR3nt: TGTGCCTGGAGTGTAGACAACACCGGGGAGCTGTTTTTT
CDR3aa: CAWSVDNTGELFF

d_gene: TRBD2
len: 15
abundance: -
j_gene: TRBJ2-1
v_gene: TRBV10-2
CDR3nt: TGCGCCAGCAGGCGGGTCCTAGCGGGGTTAGATGAGCAGTTCTTC
CDR3aa: CASRRVLAGLDEQFF

d_gene: -
len: 13
abundance: once
j_gene: TRBJ1-2
v_gene: TRBV7-2
CDR3nt: TGTGCCAGCAGCTTAGTGACCAGCTATGGCTACACCTTC
CDR3aa: CASSLVTSYGYTF

d_gene: TRBD1
len: 15
abundance: -
j_gene: TRBJ1-5
v_gene: TRBV19
CDR3nt: TGTGCCAGTACCAATTTACAGGGGAGCAATCAGCCCCAGCATTTT
CDR3aa: CASTNLQGSNQPQHF

d_gene: -
len: 13
abundance: -
j_gene: TRBJ2-7
v_gene: TRBV7-2
CDR3nt: TGTGCCAGCAAGAAAGGTTGGGGCTACGAGCAGTACTTC
CDR3aa: CASKKGWGYEQYF

d_gene: TRBD1
len: 14
abundance: -
j_gene: TRBJ2-5
v_gene: TRBV29-1
CDR3nt: TGCAGCGTTGACTTGACAGGGGGCTGGGAGACCCAGTACTTC
CDR3aa: CSVDLTGGWETQYF

d_gene: -
len: 16
abundance: -
j_gene: TRBJ1-6
v_gene: TRBV27
CDR3nt: TGTGCCAGCAGTTTAAGCTCAGGGGCCGTCAGATCACCCCTCCACTTT
CDR3aa: CASSLSSGAVRSPLHF

d_gene: TRBD1
len: 18
abundance: -
j_gene: TRBJ2-6
v_gene: TRBV7-9
CDR3nt: TGTGCCAGCAGCTCCGGACAGGGGGCCCTCTCTGGGGCCAACGTCCTGACTTTC
CDR3aa: CASSSGQGALSGANVLTF

d_gene: -
len: 17
abundance: -
j_gene: TRBJ2-4
v_gene: TRBV5-4
CDR3nt: TGTGCCAGCAGCCTACAGACGGGGGTTATTGGCAAAAACATTCAGTACTTC
CDR3aa: CASSLQTGVIGKNIQYF

d_gene: TRBD2
len: 14
abundance: -
j_gene: TRBJ2-7
v_gene: TRBV5-6
CDR3nt: TGTGCCAGCAGCTTGATGCCGGGGGGCTACGAGCAGTACTTC
CDR3aa: CASSLMPGGYEQYF

d_gene: -
len: 13
abundance: -
j_gene: TRBJ1-2
v_gene: TRBV28
CDR3nt: TGTGCCAGCAGTTCCTTTACTGACTATGGCTACACCTTC
CDR3aa: CASSSFTDYGYTF

d_gene: TRBD1
len: 14
abundance: -
j_gene: TRBJ2-1
v_gene: TRBV7-9
CDR3nt: TGTGCCGCTCGGGTGGGACAGGGAGTCGATGAGCAGTTCTTC
CDR3aa: CAARVGQGVDEQFF

d_gene: TRBD1
len: 14
abundance: once
j_gene: TRBJ2-7
v_gene: TRBV6-1
CDR3nt: TGTGCCAGCAGTCAGACAGGGGCCATCTACGAGCAGTACTTC
CDR3aa: CASSQTGAIYEQYF

d_gene: TRBD1
len: 16
abundance: -
j_gene: TRBJ1-2
v_gene: TRBV28
CDR3nt: TGTGCCAGCAGGGCCGGGACAGGGGGTACGGGGGTTAGCTACACCTTC
CDR3aa: CASRAGTGGTGVSYTF

d_gene: -
len: 16
abundance: -
j_gene: TRBJ2-3
v_gene: TRBV6-1
CDR3nt: TGTGCCAGCAGTGAAAAAGAACGACAGTTGACAGATACGCAGTATTTT
CDR3aa: CASSEKERQLTDTQYF

d_gene: -
len: 10
abundance: few
j_gene: TRBJ2-5
v_gene: TRBV6-4
CDR3nt: TGTGCCAGCAGTGGAGAGACCCAGTACTTC
CDR3aa: CASSGETQYF

d_gene: TRBD2
len: 16
abundance: once
j_gene: TRBJ2-1
v_gene: TRBV27
CDR3nt: TGTGCCAGCAGTACCCTGGGGCTAGCGGGGGGCTATGAGCAGTTCTTC
CDR3aa: CASSTLGLAGGYEQFF

d_gene: -
len: 15
abundance: -
j_gene: TRBJ2-7
v_gene: TRBV7-9
CDR3nt: TGTGCCAGCAGTCAAGGACCAGGTCGGTCCTACGAGCAGTACTTC
CDR3aa: CASSQGPGRSYEQYF

d_gene: -
len: 12
abundance: once
j_gene: TRBJ2-5
v_gene: TRBV30
CDR3nt: TGTGCCTGGGAAAGCACGGGAGAGACCCAGTACTTC
CDR3aa: CAWESTGETQYF

d_gene: -
len: 14
abundance: once
j_gene: TRBJ2-2
v_gene: TRBV11-2
CDR3nt: TGTGCCAGCAGCCAGGGACGGCCCACCGGGGAGCTGTTTTTT
CDR3aa: CASSQGRPTGELFF

d_gene: TRBD2
len: 15
abundance: -
j_gene: TRBJ2-7
v_gene: TRBV29-1
CDR3nt: TGCAGCGTTGAACCAGGGACTAGTTCCTCGGGTGAGCAGTACTTC
CDR3aa: CSVEPGTSSSGEQYF

d_gene: -
len: 16
abundance: -
j_gene: TRBJ1-3
v_gene: TRBV4-1
CDR3nt: TGCGCCAGCAGCCAAGCCGGGGCTTACTCTGGAAACACCATATATTTT
CDR3aa: CASSQAGAYSGNTIYF

d_gene: TRBD1
len: 13
abundance: -
j_gene: TRBJ2-7
v_gene: TRBV6-1
CDR3nt: TGTGCCAGCAGTTGGACAGGGGTCTACGAGCAGTACTTC
CDR3aa: CASSWTGVYEQYF

d_gene: -
len: 14
abundance: -
j_gene: TRBJ1-2
v_gene: TRBV5-6
CDR3nt: TGTGCCAGCAGCTTGTCCGGGGGCGGCTATGGCTACACCTTC
CDR3aa: CASSLSGGGYGYTF

d_gene: TRBD2
len: 14
abundance: -
j_gene: TRBJ2-5
v_gene: TRBV30
CDR3nt: TGTGCCTGGAGTGGGGCGGGGGGGCAAGAGACCCAGTACTTC
CDR3aa: CAWSGAGGQETQYF

d_gene: TRBD2
len: 15
abundance: -
j_gene: TRBJ2-7
v_gene: TRBV5-4
CDR3nt: TGTGCCAGCAGCCGTGGAGCGGGGGGCATGGACGAGCAGTACTTC
CDR3aa: CASSRGAGGMDEQYF

d_gene: -
len: 13
abundance: -
j_gene: TRBJ2-1
v_gene: TRBV29-1
CDR3nt: TGCAGCGTTGGGGGGGCCCTGGAGAATGAGCAGTTCTTC
CDR3aa: CSVGGALENEQFF

d_gene: -
len: 11
abundance: -
j_gene: TRBJ1-2
v_gene: TRBV28
CDR3nt: TGTGCCATAGCCTTTTCCTATGGCTACACCTTC
CDR3aa: CAIAFSYGYTF

d_gene: -
len: 14
abundance: -
j_gene: TRBJ2-7
v_gene: TRBV18
CDR3nt: TGTGCCAGCTCACCACGTCTCGACGAATCAGAGCAGTACTTC
CDR3aa: CASSPRLDESEQYF

d_gene: TRBD1
len: 16
abundance: -
j_gene: TRBJ1-6
v_gene: TRBV5-8
CDR3nt: TGTGCCAGCAGCGGGGTCGCGACAGGGACGTATTCACCCCTCCACTTT
CDR3aa: CASSGVATGTYSPLHF

d_gene: -
len: 17
abundance: -
j_gene: TRBJ2-5
v_gene: TRBV4-1
CDR3nt: TGCGCCAGCAGCCAACTCGAGACAGGCCGAACCGGAGAGACCCAGTACTTC
CDR3aa: CASSQLETGRTGETQYF

d_gene: -
len: 11
abundance: -
j_gene: TRBJ1-4
v_gene: TRBV6-1
CDR3nt: TGTGCCAGCAGCATATGGGAAAAACTGTTTTTT
CDR3aa: CASSIWEKLFF

d_gene: -
len: 16
abundance: -
j_gene: TRBJ2-5
v_gene: TRBV6-6
CDR3nt: TGTGCCAGCAGTTCCCAGGAGGGACGGCCCCAAGAGACCCAGTACTTC
CDR3aa: CASSSQEGRPQETQYF

d_gene: -
len: 15
abundance: once
j_gene: TRBJ2-5
v_gene: TRBV5-1
CDR3nt: TGCGCCAGCAGCTTGGCGGGTCAGGGTCAAGAGACCCAGTACTTC
CDR3aa: CASSLAGQGQETQYF

d_gene: -
len: 14
abundance: -
j_gene: TRBJ1-6
v_gene: TRBV5-4
CDR3nt: TGTGCCAGCAGCCTTGGACAGTATAATTCACCCCTCCACTTT
CDR3aa: CASSLGQYNSPLHF

d_gene: -
len: 15
abundance: -
j_gene: TRBJ2-2
v_gene: TRBV6-4
CDR3nt: TGTGCCAGCAGTGACGGCCCCGGGAGCACCGGGGAGCTGTTTTTT
CDR3aa: CASSDGPGSTGELFF

d_gene: -
len: 11
abundance: -
j_gene: TRBJ2-7
v_gene: TRBV5-4
CDR3nt: TGTGCCAGCAGCCTCGGGAACGAGCAGTACTTC
CDR3aa: CASSLGNEQYF

d_gene: -
len: 17
abundance: -
j_gene: TRBJ1-6
v_gene: TRBV27
CDR3nt: TGTGCCGCGGAGGGACATCACCCCAAGACCTATAATTCACCCCTCCACTTT
CDR3aa: CAAEGHHPKTYNSPLHF

d_gene: -
len: 13
abundance: -
j_gene: TRBJ2-7
v_gene: TRBV4-2
CDR3nt: TGTGCCAGCAGCCAACCCACTATGGACGAGCAGTACTTC
CDR3aa: CASSQPTMDEQYF

d_gene: TRBD2
len: 16
abundance: -
j_gene: TRBJ2-3
v_gene: TRBV6-1
CDR3nt: TGTGCCAGCAGTGAACGGGGGGGGGACCTCACAGATACGCAGTATTTT
CDR3aa: CASSERGGDLTDTQYF

d_gene: -
len: 16
abundance: -
j_gene: TRBJ1-2
v_gene: TRBV10-3
CDR3nt: TGTGCCATCAGTGACTGGGAGACAGTCGCTAACTATGGCTACACCTTC
CDR3aa: CAISDWETVANYGYTF